Listed below are T cell receptor beta chains from one sample, sequenced in a study of blood T cells in healthy people across ages. TCRdb analysed the 5' RACE reads with MiXCR anew, one entry per CDR3 protein. The data contain approximately 810,000 distinct CDR3 sequences, 30% to 45% of them singletons. What was sequenced was blood. These receptors all come from a man aged 18 to 29 in good health. The CDR3 runs from the conserved cysteine through the conserved F or W. D genes are given only for firm matches. The size field is filled for only some rows; it gives once, few, many or a size class.

V	size	D	J	DNA	CDR3
TRBV7-9	few	TRBD1	TRBJ2-4	TGTGCCAGCAGCTTGAACGTGAGGAACACAGGGGACAAAAACATTCAGTACTTC	CASSLNVRNTGDKNIQYF
TRBV5-5	.	.	TRBJ2-5	TGTGCCAGCAGCTTGCGTCAGGGGGTTCGGGAGATCCAGTACTTC	CASSLRQGVREIQYF
TRBV11-1	.	.	TRBJ1-6	TGTGCCAGCAGCAGGACTCTTCGCTGGGAATGGGGAACCTATAATTCACCCCTCCACTTT	CASSRTLRWEWGTYNSPLHF
TRBV25-1	.	.	TRBJ2-5	TGTGCCAGCAGTGAAGGTCTGACGGGGGTCCAAGAGACCCAGTACTTC	CASSEGLTGVQETQYF
TRBV12-3/TRBV12-4	.	.	TRBJ1-2	TGTGCCAGCAGCAGGGGAGGGCTGGTTCGGAACTATGGCTACACCTTC	CASSRGGLVRNYGYTF
TRBV20-1	.	.	TRBJ1-3	TGCAGTGCTCGAGAAATCAAGGGGGGAAACACCATATATTTT	CSAREIKGGNTIYF
TRBV12-3/TRBV12-4	many	TRBD1	TRBJ2-5	TGTGCCAGCAGTTGGGACAGGGTGAGGTACTTC	CASSWDRVRYF
TRBV9	.	TRBD1	TRBJ1-2	TGTGCCAGCAGCTTTTACAGGGGGCCTTCTCCAGGCTATGGCTACACCTTC	CASSFYRGPSPGYGYTF
TRBV12-3/TRBV12-4	.	.	TRBJ2-7	TGTGCCAGCAGTGTTGTCCATCTGCGAGAGCAGTACTTC	CASSVVHLREQYF
TRBV14	many	TRBD1	TRBJ2-1	TGTGCCAGCAGCCTCCGGGACAGGGGGAGGAATGAGCAGTTCTTC	CASSLRDRGRNEQFF
TRBV6-2/TRBV6-3	.	TRBD2	TRBJ2-7	TGTGCCAGCACCCCGGCGGGGGGCGCCTACAATGAGCAGTACTTC	CASTPAGGAYNEQYF
TRBV11-2	.	TRBD1	TRBJ1-1	TGTGCCAGCAGCCCCCCGACAGGGCCGGGCACTGAAGCTTTCTTT	CASSPPTGPGTEAFF
TRBV5-1	few	.	TRBJ2-7	TGCGCCAGCAGCTTGACAGGGTCGGACGAGCAGTACTTC	CASSLTGSDEQYF
TRBV4-3	.	TRBD2	TRBJ2-7	TGCGCCAGCAGCCGAGGACTAGCGGGGGGCCCTTACCTATACGAGCAGTACTTC	CASSRGLAGGPYLYEQYF
TRBV7-8	.	.	TRBJ1-3	TGTGCCAGCAGCTTATCCTGGAGCTCTGGAAACACCATATATTTT	CASSLSWSSGNTIYF
TRBV24-1	.	TRBD2	TRBJ2-7	TGTGCCACCAGTGATACTGGGACTAGCGGGAGGGTCGATGAGCAGTACTTC	CATSDTGTSGRVDEQYF
TRBV6-5	once	.	TRBJ2-7	TGTGCCAGCAGCCCGCGGACAGCTACCTACGAGCAGTACTTC	CASSPRTATYEQYF
TRBV4-3	few	.	TRBJ2-3	TGCGCCAGCAGCCAACGGGGTCCAGGGAGCACAGATACGCAGTATTTT	CASSQRGPGSTDTQYF
TRBV20-1	few	TRBD2	TRBJ2-1	TGCAGTGCTAGAATAGCGGGGAACTACAATGAGCAGTTCTTC	CSARIAGNYNEQFF
TRBV29-1	.	TRBD2	TRBJ2-1	TGCAGTGTGAAGGGAGGGGAACGTCATGAGCAGTTCTTC	CSVKGGERHEQFF
TRBV9	.	TRBD2	TRBJ2-7	TGTGCCAGCAGCGTAGAGGCTAGCGGGGGCTACAGCTCCTACAATGAGCAGTACTTC	CASSVEASGGYSSYNEQYF
TRBV12-3/TRBV12-4	.	.	TRBJ2-7	TGTGCCAGCAGTTTACTGGGGCAGGAGTGCTCCTACGAGCAGTACTTC	CASSLLGQECSYEQYF
TRBV7-9	few	TRBD1	TRBJ2-5	TGTGCCAGCAGCTTAACAGGGGGCCTGCAAGAGACCCAGTACTTC	CASSLTGGLQETQYF
TRBV20-1	.	TRBD1	TRBJ1-2	TGCAGTGCTTGGACTCAGGGGGGGGGTGGCTACACCTTC	CSAWTQGGGGYTF
TRBV7-9	.	.	TRBJ2-2	TGTGCCAGCATCCAAAGGATAGAGCTCACCGGGGAGCTGTTTTTT	CASIQRIELTGELFF
TRBV12-5	.	TRBD1	TRBJ2-7	TGTGCTAGTGGTTTGGGGGGACAGGAGCATTACGAGCAGTACTTC	CASGLGGQEHYEQYF
TRBV21-1	few	.	TRBJ2-5	TGTGCCAGCAGCAACCTGGACAAGACATCCAATGAGCAGTACTTC	CASSNLDKTSNEQYF
TRBV7-2	few	.	TRBJ1-5	TGTGCCAGCAGCTCTCCCGGGACGAATCAGCCCCAGCATTTT	CASSSPGTNQPQHF
TRBV4-2	.	.	TRBJ1-2	TGTGCCAGCAGCCAAGTTACAGACGGATACCTCTATGGCTACACCTTC	CASSQVTDGYLYGYTF
TRBV12-3/TRBV12-4	few	.	TRBJ1-1	TGTGCCAGCAGTCAAGGTGTCACTGAAGCTTTCTTT	CASSQGVTEAFF
TRBV29-1	.	TRBD1	TRBJ2-5	TGCAGCGTGGCATTTAGACAGGGGGGTGAGACCCAGTACTTC	CSVAFRQGGETQYF
TRBV9	.	.	TRBJ2-2	TGTGCCAGCAGCGTAGATATAGGGGGCACCGGGGAGCTGTTTTTT	CASSVDIGGTGELFF
TRBV18	.	.	TRBJ1-4	TGTGCCAGCTCACCGCAGGATGAAAAACTGTTTTTT	CASSPQDEKLFF
TRBV10-3	.	TRBD1	TRBJ1-5	TGTGCCATCAGTGAGTCGAGGGCAGGGGGAAATCAGCCCCAGCATTTT	CAISESRAGGNQPQHF
TRBV10-3	many	.	TRBJ1-2	TGTGCCATCAGAAGACAGGACCTTCGTGGCTACACCTTC	CAIRRQDLRGYTF
TRBV6-5	.	.	TRBJ2-2	TGTGCCAGCAGGGTGCACCAGACCGGGGAGCTGTTTTTT	CASRVHQTGELFF
TRBV20-1	.	TRBD1	TRBJ1-5	TGCAGTGCCCACGGACAGGGGGATCAGCCCCAGCATTTT	CSAHGQGDQPQHF
TRBV9	.	.	TRBJ2-3	TGTGCCAGCAGCCAGCCTACTCGGGGGATTGATGCAGATACGCAGTATTTT	CASSQPTRGIDADTQYF
TRBV20-1	.	.	TRBJ2-7	TGCAGTGCTAGAGTCCTATTGGGATACGAGCAGTACTTC	CSARVLLGYEQYF
TRBV12-3/TRBV12-4	many	TRBD1	TRBJ2-1	TGTGCCAGCAGGGACAGGGAATCCTACAATGAGCAGTTCTTC	CASRDRESYNEQFF
TRBV12-3/TRBV12-4	many	TRBD1	TRBJ2-7	TGTGCCAGCAGTCCTACAGGGGCAATTTCCTACGAGCAGTACTTC	CASSPTGAISYEQYF
TRBV4-1	medium-sized	TRBD2	TRBJ2-3	TGCGCCAGCAGCCAAGCGGATTCGGGCGGGGGGGCGGCAGATACGCAGTATTTT	CASSQADSGGGAADTQYF
TRBV4-3	.	TRBD1	TRBJ2-1	TGCGCCAGCAGCCCTTCTGTTACAGGGGGCGGGAACAATGAGCAGTTCTTC	CASSPSVTGGGNNEQFF
TRBV4-3	few	.	TRBJ2-5	TGCGCCAGCAGCCAAGCTTTGGGGGACGGGGAGACCCAGTACTTC	CASSQALGDGETQYF